This TCR beta chain derives from a study of post-analysis software for immune sequencing data. Study results and caveats: Normalized Chao1 diversity was significantly reduced in patients versus controls. Higher frequency in patients than in controls was seen for several TRBV segments, with TRBV5-6, TRBV5-1 and TRBV20-1 among them. Strong co-clustering by F measure was seen for same-batch samples.

A word on this clonotype: As yet, its antigen is unknown.

Unique molecular identifiers tagged the TCR beta cDNA libraries. Each CDR3 protein is one row after TCRdb ran MiXCR on the PCR reads. The top ten hold roughly 10% of the sample, which has roughly 650,000 distinct CDR3 sequences, approximately 59% seen once. CDR1 and CDR2 (germline): SGHTA, FQGNSA. The CDR3 runs 15 residues. V lost 1 base and J lost 3; bases outside the gene matches: 5. The chain recombines TRBV7-2 with TRBJ2-7; 8 bases are a match to TRBD1. The sample taken for sequencing was blood. This sequence originates from a girl aged 2 to 10 with multiple sclerosis. The CDR3 DNA sequence: TGTGCCAGCAGCTTAGGAGGACAGGGATACTACGAGCAGTACTTC. It translates to CASSLGGQGYYEQYF.